One T cell receptor (beta chain) is described in this entry. CDR1 is LNHDA, CDR2 SQIVND, per germline (reference sequence). The CDR3 length is 15 residues. V lost 6 bases, J lost 3 bases, and 15 bases lay in between. In the authors' workflow: Reference gene primer amplification in the assay estimated nucleated cell counts. The assay was immunoSEQ multiplex PCR, and TCRdb's table has in-frame clones only and misses some. V and J calls and clone size are given by that table; D and trimming were obtained from the DNA. The table lists 200,000 to 250,000 clones, more than 75% of them singletons. The sample comes from a study of blood T cell repertoires in COVID-19. Study summary: Some COVID-19 samples were acute and others convalescent; all came from the United States, Italy and Spain.

The material sequenced was PBMCs or T cells enriched from blood (not recorded which). This receptor was obtained from a woman in her forties or fifties who had recovered from COVID-19. The gene calls are TRBV19 and TRBJ1-3, with a tentative D call TRBD1 (6 bases). The CDR3 spells CASSPRGFGGNTIYF. Written as DNA, the CDR3 is TGTGCCAGTAGCCCCAGGGGATTCGGTGGAAACACCATATATTTT. Variable domain in full (rest from reference TRBV19 and TRBJ1-3): DGGITQSPKYLFRKEGQNVTLSCEQNLNHDAMYWYRQDPGQGLRLIYYSQIVNDFQKGDIAEGYSVSREKKESFPLTVTSAQKNPTAFYLCASSPRGFGGNTIYFGEGSWLTVV.